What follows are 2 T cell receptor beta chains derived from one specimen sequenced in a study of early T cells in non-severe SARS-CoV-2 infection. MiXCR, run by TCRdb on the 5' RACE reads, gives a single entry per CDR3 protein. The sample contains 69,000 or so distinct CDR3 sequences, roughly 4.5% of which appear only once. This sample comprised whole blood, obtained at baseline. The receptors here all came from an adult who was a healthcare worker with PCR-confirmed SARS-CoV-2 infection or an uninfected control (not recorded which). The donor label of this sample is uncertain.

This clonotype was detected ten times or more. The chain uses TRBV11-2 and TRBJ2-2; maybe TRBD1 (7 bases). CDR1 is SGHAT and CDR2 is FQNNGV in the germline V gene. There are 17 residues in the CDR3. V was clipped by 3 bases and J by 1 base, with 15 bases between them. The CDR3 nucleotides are TGTGCCAGCAGCTTGGGGCGGGACAGCCTGAACACCGGGGAGCTGTTTTTT. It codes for CASSLGRDSLNTGELFF. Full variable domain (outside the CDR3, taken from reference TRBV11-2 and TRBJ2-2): EAGVAQSPRYKIIEKRQSVAFWCNPISGHATLYWYQQILGQGPKLLIQFQNNGVVDDSQLPKDRFSAERLKGVDSTLKIQPAKLEDSAVYLCASSLGRDSLNTGELFFGEGSRLTVL.

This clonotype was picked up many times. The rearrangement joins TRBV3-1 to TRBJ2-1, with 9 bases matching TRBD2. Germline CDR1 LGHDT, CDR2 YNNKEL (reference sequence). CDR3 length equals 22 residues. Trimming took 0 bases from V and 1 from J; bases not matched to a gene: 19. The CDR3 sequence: CASSQDRSGGPHLPGSYNEQFF. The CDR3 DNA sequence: TGTGCCAGCAGCCAAGATCGGAGCGGGGGGCCACACTTACCAGGATCCTACAATGAGCAGTTCTTC.